This T cell receptor beta chain was recovered during a study of cytomegalovirus exposure and HLA in healthy donors. Study-wide findings and caveats: The study assumed roughly uniform donor sequencing depth for presence/absence analyses. In the analysis, some V segments, TRBV6-2 and TRBV6-3 included, were excluded as indistinguishable. It was only CMV serostatus that was available as immune exposure information.

Trimming removed 5 bases from V and 1 base from J, with 8 bases in between. The CDR3 contains 13 residues. CDR1 MDHEN and CDR2 SYDVKM come from the germline V gene. The PCR was carried out with 60 Vbeta primers and 13 Jbeta primers. Here immunoSEQ multiplex PCR was the method, and the copy in TCRdb shows in-frame clones only, minus some. The sample shows 210,000 or so clones, 77% of them seen only once. About this clone itself: The target antigen is unknown.

Whereas donors were nominally healthy upon sampling, unrecorded immune exposures were probable. This rearrangement joins TRBV28 to TRBJ2-5; D is unresolved. Source material: PBMCs. The receptor's source is an older woman in good health and CMV-seropositive. The CDR3: CASSPAGQETQYF. For the CDR3, the DNA is TGTGCCAGCAGTCCCGCCGGCCAAGAGACCCAGTACTTC.